The clone carrying this T cell receptor beta chain was observed at least ten times. Its antigen is undetermined. In germline, CDR1 is PRHDT, CDR2 FYEKMQ (reference sequence). The CDR3 runs to 16 residues. V gave up 0 bases and J gave up 4 bases, with 10 bases separating them. This record belongs to a study of T cells after yellow fever vaccination. Universal primer sites and UMIs were introduced during 5'RACE template-switching synthesis of TCR cDNA. Using its own MiXCR run on the 5' RACE reads, TCRdb lists one record per CDR3 protein. The sample lists about 63,000 distinct CDR3 sequences, approximately 7% seen once, with 30% to 45% in the top ten. Study results and limitations: Although the secondary response was weaker, it peaked faster, at day 5 versus 15. Relatively few clonotypes were ones that appeared in both CD4 and CD8 compartments. Booster sampling recovered most clones from primary vaccination (96% CD4, roughly 86% CD8).

Material: CD8+ T cells sorted from PBMCs, obtained 15 days after the yellow fever booster vaccination. The TCR was taken from a man aged 25 to 40 who received the YFV17D yellow fever vaccine. V is TRBV13 and J is TRBJ1-6; no clear D gene. Here the CDR3 DNA reads TGTGCCAGCAGCTTAGGAGGGATAGGTTATAATTCACCCCTCCACTTT. It is translated as CASSLGGIGYNSPLHF.